This TCR beta chain was identified during a study of blood T cell repertoires in COVID-19. Study background: PBMCs, B-cell-depleted T cells, or T cells provided the cDNA or gDNA that made up the material.

Germline CDR1 is SEHNR and CDR2 is FQNEAQ (reference sequence). The CDR3 extends over 14 amino acids. Deletions cut 6 bases from V and 5 bases from J, with 14 bases between. Method: immunoSEQ multiplex PCR; TCRdb's copy keeps in-frame clones and lacks some. Found here are 400,000 to 500,000 clones, 70% to 90% of them singletons; the top ten hold about 1.5%. The sample taken for sequencing was PBMCs or T cells enriched from blood (not recorded which). The chain uses TRBV7-9 and TRBJ2-1, with a tentative D call TRBD1 (6 bases). The receptor was isolated from a woman aged 18-29 years who had been exposed to COVID-19. CDR3 in amino acids: CASRKTDSDNEQFF. The CDR3 nucleotides read TGTGCCAGCAGAAAGACGGACAGTGACAATGAGCAGTTCTTC.